The 20 T cell receptor beta chains below come from one sample, sequenced in a study of T cells after yellow fever vaccination. One entry per CDR3 protein, called by TCRdb with MiXCR from the 5' RACE reads. The sample yields 200,000 to 300,000 distinct CDR3 sequences, 10% to 15% seen once. This specimen consisted of CD4+ T cells sorted from PBMCs, obtained 45 days after the yellow fever booster vaccination. The origin of the receptors is a man aged 25 to 40 who received the YFV17D yellow fever vaccine.

This clonotype was seen only a few times. The gene calls are TRBV5-1 and TRBJ2-5; possible D gene TRBD1, 6 bases. Trimming took off 4 bases at V and 4 bases at J, with 14 bases between the two ends. Germline CDR1 SGHRS, CDR2 YFSETQ. The CDR3 consists of 14 residues. The CDR3 reads CASSPSRGSETQYF. For the CDR3, the DNA is TGCGCCAGCAGCCCCTCCAGGGGTTCAGAGACCCAGTACTTC.

This clonotype was seen ten or more times. The chain joins TRBV7-9 to TRBJ2-5; D gene ambiguous. The CDR3 runs to 12 residues. V lost 3 bases, J lost 2 bases, and 4 bases lay in between. The germline V gene encodes CDR1 SEHNR and CDR2 FQNEAQ (reference sequence). CDR3 amino acids: CASSFAQETQYF. The CDR3 DNA reads as TGTGCCAGCAGCTTTGCTCAAGAGACCCAGTACTTC.

This chain uses TRBV4-3 with TRBJ2-1; the D gene is possibly TRBD2 (5 bases). V lost 3 bases and J 6 bases, leaving 18 bases between the germline ends. The CDR3 runs 16 residues. CDR1 and CDR2 from the germline V gene are LGHNA and YSLEER. CDR3: CASSQHGSSAGNEQFF. CDR3 in DNA: TGCGCCAGCAGCCAGCACGGAAGCTCGGCGGGCAATGAGCAGTTCTTC.

This clonotype has only a few counts. The rearrangement uses TRBV5-1 and TRBJ2-1; 9 bases align to TRBD2. The germline CDR1 and CDR2 sequences are SGHRS and YFSETQ. Germline trimming cut 0 bases from V and 4 bases from J; bases unmatched to any gene: 14. The CDR3 length is 19 residues. The CDR3 loop reads CASSLGPLAGPTTYNEQFF. The CDR3 bases are TGCGCCAGCAGCTTGGGGCCCCTAGCGGGACCTACAACTTACAATGAGCAGTTCTTC.

This chain connects TRBV5-4 to TRBJ2-7; D unresolved. V was pared by 0 bases and J by 0 bases, with 10 bases between. The CDR3 spans 15 residues. CDR1 is SGHNT and CDR2 is YYREEE in the germline V gene (reference sequence). The CDR3 region has the DNA TGTGCCAGCAGCTTGGGGGGTGACGGCTCCTACGAGCAGTACTTC. This gives the protein CASSLGGDGSYEQYF.

The chain links TRBV20-1 to TRBJ2-1; 8 nucleotides match TRBD1. Germline CDR1 DFQATT, CDR2 SNEGSKA (reference sequence). The CDR3 totals 14 residues. V dropped 6 bases and J dropped 3; count of bases not matched to a gene: 7. The CDR3 DNA sequence: TGCAGTGCCACGCGGACAGGGAACTACAATGAGCAGTTCTTC. It specifies CSATRTGNYNEQFF.

The rearrangement joins TRBV6-5 to TRBJ2-5; the D gene is possibly TRBD2 (6 bases). CDR1 MNHEY and CDR2 SVGAGI come from the germline V gene. The length of the CDR3 is 14 residues. The V and J ends lost 4 bases and 5 bases respectively, with 14 bases between them. The CDR3 bases are TGTGCCAGCAGTTCTGCGGGATGGGCGGAGACCCAGTACTTC. Protein: CASSSAGWAETQYF.

The chain recombines TRBV2 with TRBJ2-1; weak D call: TRBD1 (7 bases). The V end was cut by 6 bases, the J end by 6 bases, with 12 bases between. Germline V CDR1 and CDR2: SNHLY, FYNNEI. This CDR3 is 13 amino acids long. As DNA, the CDR3 is TGTGCCAGCAGCTACAGGGGAGGCAATGAGCAGTTCTTC. It translates to CASSYRGGNEQFF.

The rearrangement uses TRBV12-3 or TRBV12-4 and TRBJ2-3, with D unresolved. Trimming took off 0 bases at V and 8 bases at J, with 15 bases between the two ends. This CDR3 spans 15 amino acids. CDR3: CASSLAGASLVTQYF. In DNA, the CDR3 is TGTGCCAGCAGTTTAGCAGGAGCCTCCCTTGTTACGCAGTATTTT.

V usage is TRBV7-9 and J usage is TRBJ1-6, with 8 bases fitting TRBD1. This CDR3 has 16 residues. The V segment lost 4 bases and the J segment 2 bases; nucleotides outside the gene matches: 4. In germline, CDR1 is SEHNR, CDR2 FQNEAQ (reference sequence). The DNA of the CDR3 is TGTGCCAGCAGCTGGACAGGGAACCCCTATAATTCACCCCTCCACTTT. It codes for CASSWTGNPYNSPLHF. Supplemented by reference TRBV7-9 and TRBJ1-6, the full variable domain reads DTGVSQNPRHKITKRGQNVTFRCDPISEHNRLYWYRQTLGQGPEFLTYFQNEAQLEKSRLLSDRFSAERPKGSFSTLEIQRTEQGDSAMYLCASSWTGNPYNSPLHFGNGTRLTVT.

In this sample, this clonotype turned up a few times. V gene TRBV5-1 combines with J gene TRBJ2-3, with 9 nucleotides matching TRBD1. Germline V gives CDR1 SGHRS, CDR2 YFSETQ. V lost 6 bases to trimming and J lost 4 bases; unmatched junction nucleotides: 6. The CDR3 consists of 14 residues. The CDR3 coding sequence is TGCGCCAGCACCCCAGGGACAGGGTCAGATACGCAGTATTTT. Protein sequence: CASTPGTGSDTQYF. Based on the CDR3 plus reference TRBV5-1 and TRBJ2-3, the full variable domain is KAGVTQTPRYLIKTRGQQVTLSCSPISGHRSVSWYQQTPGQGLQFLFEYFSETQRNKGNFPGRFSGRQFSNSRSEMNVSTLELGDSALYLCASTPGTGSDTQYFGPGTRLTVL.

This clonotype showed up just a few times. The V gene is TRBV20-1, the J gene TRBJ2-2; TRBD1 is a possible D gene (5 bases). V was cut by 7 bases and J by 6 bases, with 15 bases left in between. This CDR3 is built from 13 residues. Germline-derived CDR1 and CDR2 are DFQATT and SNEGSKA (reference sequence). CDR3: CSVKGPTAGELFF. CDR3 bases: TGCAGTGTTAAGGGGCCAACAGCCGGGGAGCTGTTTTTT.

The chain couples TRBV24-1 to TRBJ2-7; D is unresolved. The germline V gene encodes CDR1 KGHDR and CDR2 SFDVKD. The CDR3 runs 11 residues. The ends were cut back, 0 bases at V and 6 bases at J, with 2 bases in the middle. The CDR3 spells CATSDLAEQYF. As DNA, the CDR3 is TGTGCCACCAGTGATTTGGCCGAGCAGTACTTC.

The rearrangement joins TRBV29-1 to TRBJ2-1, with D tentatively TRBD1 (5 bases). The germline gives CDR1 SQVTM, CDR2 ANQGSEA. V lost 0 bases to trimming and J lost 5 bases, with 14 bases between them. This CDR3 has 15 residues. CDR3 sequence reads: CSVEDPLQGDNEQFF. The CDR3 coding sequence is TGCAGCGTTGAAGACCCCCTTCAAGGGGACAATGAGCAGTTCTTC.

The gene calls are TRBV11-2 and TRBJ2-5; possibly TRBD1 for D (6 bases). In germline, CDR1 is SGHAT, CDR2 FQNNGV. There are 15 residues in the CDR3. The V gene lost 3 bases and the J gene lost 2 bases, with 13 bases spanning the gap. CDR3 in DNA: TGTGCCAGCAGCTTGAGGGGGACGGTACAAGAGACCCAGTACTTC. It codes for CASSLRGTVQETQYF.

The rearrangement joins TRBV4-3 to TRBJ2-1, with D perhaps assigned TRBD1 or TRBD2 (6 bases each). This CDR3 is built from 17 residues. V lost 0 bases and J 10 bases, leaving 22 bases between the germline ends. Germline CDR1 LGHNA, CDR2 YSLEER. The CDR3 DNA is TGCGCCAGCAGCCAAGATGTATTGGCAATTCGAGGGGGGGAGCAGTTCTTC. Translation: CASSQDVLAIRGGEQFF.

This clonotype was seen a few times. The chain combines TRBV30 with TRBJ1-2, with no clear D. Trimming stripped 3 bases from V and 8 bases from J, with 16 bases between. The CDR3 consists of 13 residues. The V gene's germline CDR1 is GTSNPN and CDR2 SVGIG (reference sequence). The CDR3 nucleotides are TGTGCCTGGAGCCGGACGGATGAGAAAGGCTACACCTTC. Its protein product is CAWSRTDEKGYTF. Together with reference TRBV30 and TRBJ1-2, the CDR3 gives the full variable domain: SQTIHQWPATLVQPVGSPLSLECTVEGTSNPNLYWYRQAAGRGLQLLFYSVGIGQISSEVPQNLSASRPQDRQFILSSKKLLLSDSGFYLCAWSRTDEKGYTFGSGTRLTVV.

This clonotype has more than one count but fewer than ten. The chain recombines TRBV5-1 with TRBJ2-5; the match to TRBD2 covers 7 bases. Germline CDR1 and CDR2: SGHRS and YFSETQ. This CDR3 is 13 amino acids long. The trim removed 7 bases at V and 3 bases at J, leaving 6 bases unmatched. The CDR3 DNA follows: TGCGCCAGCCGGAGGCTAGCGGAAGAGACCCAGTACTTC. This codes for CASRRLAEETQYF. Drawing the rest from reference TRBV5-1 and TRBJ2-5, the complete variable domain is KAGVTQTPRYLIKTRGQQVTLSCSPISGHRSVSWYQQTPGQGLQFLFEYFSETQRNKGNFPGRFSGRQFSNSRSEMNVSTLELGDSALYLCASRRLAEETQYFGPGTRLLVL.

CDR3 sequence: CASSSDGGYQPQHF. The CDR3 nucleotides are TGCGCCAGCAGCTCCGACGGAGGGTATCAGCCCCAGCATTTT. V usage is TRBV5-1 and J usage is TRBJ1-5; no definite D call. The CDR3 is made up of 14 amino acids. The germline V gene encodes CDR1 SGHRS and CDR2 YFSETQ. V lost 3 bases and J 5 bases, leaving 12 bases between the germline ends. The entire variable domain, with the rest obtained from reference TRBV5-1 and TRBJ1-5, is as follows: KAGVTQTPRYLIKTRGQQVTLSCSPISGHRSVSWYQQTPGQGLQFLFEYFSETQRNKGNFPGRFSGRQFSNSRSEMNVSTLELGDSALYLCASSSDGGYQPQHFGDGTRLSIL.

This clonotype was seen repeatedly, ten times or more. This chain links TRBV5-1 with TRBJ1-2; no clear D. The germline V gene has CDR1 SGHRS and CDR2 YFSETQ. V lost 0 bases, J lost 3 bases, and 6 bases lay in between. The length of the CDR3 is 13 residues. CDR3 sequence: CASSLVGDYGYTF. The CDR3 DNA reads as TGCGCCAGCAGCTTGGTTGGGGACTATGGCTACACCTTC.